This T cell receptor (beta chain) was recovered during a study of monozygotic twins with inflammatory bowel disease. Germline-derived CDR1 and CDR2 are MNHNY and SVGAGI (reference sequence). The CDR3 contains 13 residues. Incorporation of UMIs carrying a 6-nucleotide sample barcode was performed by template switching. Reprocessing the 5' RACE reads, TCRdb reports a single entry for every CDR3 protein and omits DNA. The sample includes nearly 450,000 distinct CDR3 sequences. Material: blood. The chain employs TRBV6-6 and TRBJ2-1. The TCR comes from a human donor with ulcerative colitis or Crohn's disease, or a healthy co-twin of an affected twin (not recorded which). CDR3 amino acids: CASTRGPNNEQFF.